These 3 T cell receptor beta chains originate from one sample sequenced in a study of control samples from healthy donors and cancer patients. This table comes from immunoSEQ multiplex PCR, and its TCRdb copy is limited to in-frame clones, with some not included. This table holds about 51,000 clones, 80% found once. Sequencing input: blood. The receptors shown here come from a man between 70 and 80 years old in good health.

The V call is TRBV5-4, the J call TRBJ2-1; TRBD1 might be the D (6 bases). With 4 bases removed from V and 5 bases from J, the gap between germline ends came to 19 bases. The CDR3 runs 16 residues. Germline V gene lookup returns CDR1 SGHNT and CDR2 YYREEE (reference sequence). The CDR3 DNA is TGTGCCAGCAGCCCCAGTAGGGGGTCGGTCAACAATGAGCAGTTCTTC. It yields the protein CASSPSRGSVNNEQFF.

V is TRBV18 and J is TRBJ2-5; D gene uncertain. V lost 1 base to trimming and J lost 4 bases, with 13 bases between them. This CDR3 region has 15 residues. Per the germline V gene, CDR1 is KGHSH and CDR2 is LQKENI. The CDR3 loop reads CASSPRGRMGETQYF. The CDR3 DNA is TGTGCCAGCTCACCACGCGGTAGGATGGGAGAGACCCAGTACTTC. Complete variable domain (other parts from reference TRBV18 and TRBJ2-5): NAGVMQNPRHLVRRRGQEARLRCSPMKGHSHVYWYRQLPEEGLKFMVYLQKENIIDESGMPKERFSAEFPKEGPSILRIQQVVRGDSAAYFCASSPRGRMGETQYFGPGTRLLVL.

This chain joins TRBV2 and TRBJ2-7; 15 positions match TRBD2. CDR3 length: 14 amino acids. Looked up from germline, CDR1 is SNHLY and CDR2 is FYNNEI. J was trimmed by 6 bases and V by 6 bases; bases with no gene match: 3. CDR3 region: CASRWTSGGGEQYF. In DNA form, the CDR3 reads TGTGCCAGCAGATGGACTAGCGGGGGGGGCGAGCAGTACTTC. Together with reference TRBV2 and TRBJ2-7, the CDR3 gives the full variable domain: EPEVTQTPSHQVTQMGQEVILRCVPISNHLYFYWYRQILGQKVEFLVSFYNNEISEKSEIFDDQFSVERPDGSNFTLKIRSTKLEDSAMYFCASRWTSGGGEQYFGPGTRLTVT.